This is a list of T cell receptor beta chains from one sample in a study of blood T cells in healthy people across ages. TCRdb passed the 5' RACE reads through MiXCR, listing each CDR3 protein once. This table holds about a million distinct CDR3 sequences, just over 50% found once. Sample: blood. The receptor source for this set is a woman aged 55-70 years in good health. CDR3s include the opening cysteine and the closing phenylalanine or tryptophan. D genes are given only for firm matches. Size is stated for part of the rows, as once, few or many counts, or as a class when the clone is expanded.

j_gene: TRBJ2-7; d_gene: -; v_gene: TRBV7-8; abundance: -; CDR3nt: TGTGCCAGCAGCTTGGGGATGAGCCCCGAGCAGTACTTC; CDR3aa: CASSLGMSPEQYF
j_gene: TRBJ2-6; d_gene: -; v_gene: TRBV20-1; abundance: -; CDR3nt: TGCAGTGCTAGAGTTCCGGGCCGTTCTGGGGCCAACGTCCTGACTTTC; CDR3aa: CSARVPGRSGANVLTF
j_gene: TRBJ2-6; d_gene: -; v_gene: TRBV3-1; abundance: -; CDR3nt: TGTGCCAGCAGCCTGAGGGGTGTGGCGGGGCTCTCTGGGGCCAACGTCCTGACTTTC; CDR3aa: CASSLRGVAGLSGANVLTF
j_gene: TRBJ1-4; d_gene: -; v_gene: TRBV20-1; abundance: -; CDR3nt: TGCAGTGCTAGTCCCGGACAGCCCGCAACTAAGGAAGAACTGTTTTTT; CDR3aa: CSASPGQPATKEELFF
j_gene: TRBJ2-3; d_gene: -; v_gene: TRBV24-1; abundance: -; CDR3nt: TGTGCCACCAGTGGGCCCCACCGGGATACGCAGTATTTT; CDR3aa: CATSGPHRDTQYF
j_gene: TRBJ2-2; d_gene: TRBD2; v_gene: TRBV20-1; abundance: -; CDR3nt: TGCAGTGCTACGGGACTAGTGGGCACCGGGGAGCTGTTTTTT; CDR3aa: CSATGLVGTGELFF
j_gene: TRBJ2-5; d_gene: -; v_gene: TRBV7-9; abundance: -; CDR3nt: TGTGCCAGCAGCTTATTCCGGGTTGGGACGTGGGAGACCCAGTACTTC; CDR3aa: CASSLFRVGTWETQYF
j_gene: TRBJ2-1; d_gene: TRBD2; v_gene: TRBV4-2; abundance: -; CDR3nt: TGTGCCAGCAGCCAAGATATTGGGGGGACTAGTGTCAGCAATGAGCAGTTCTTC; CDR3aa: CASSQDIGGTSVSNEQFF
j_gene: TRBJ2-3; d_gene: -; v_gene: TRBV5-1; abundance: -; CDR3nt: TGCGCCAGCAGCCCTGCTCGCTATACGCAGTATTTT; CDR3aa: CASSPARYTQYF
j_gene: TRBJ1-2; d_gene: -; v_gene: TRBV20-1; abundance: -; CDR3nt: TGCAGTGCTAGAGGAGAGGGCAAGGGGCTCGGCTACACCTTC; CDR3aa: CSARGEGKGLGYTF
j_gene: TRBJ2-4; d_gene: -; v_gene: TRBV2; abundance: few; CDR3nt: TGTGCCAGCAGTTCCAACAGGGTACGAAACATTCAGTACTTC; CDR3aa: CASSSNRVRNIQYF
j_gene: TRBJ2-1; d_gene: TRBD1; v_gene: TRBV7-2; abundance: -; CDR3nt: TGTGCCAGCAGCTCAGGACAGGGCTACAATGAGCAGTTCTTC; CDR3aa: CASSSGQGYNEQFF
j_gene: TRBJ1-5; d_gene: -; v_gene: TRBV12-3/TRBV12-4; abundance: -; CDR3nt: TGTGCCAGCAGTTTCCTGGAGCAGCCCCAGCATTTT; CDR3aa: CASSFLEQPQHF
j_gene: TRBJ2-1; d_gene: TRBD2; v_gene: TRBV6-5; abundance: -; CDR3nt: TGTGCCAGCAGTTACACGGCTAGCGGCCTCGGGCAGTTCTTC; CDR3aa: CASSYTASGLGQFF
j_gene: TRBJ2-3; d_gene: TRBD1; v_gene: TRBV7-2; abundance: few; CDR3nt: TGTGCCAGCAGCTTAGCGTGGGGGACAGGGGTGATAGATACGCAGTATTTT; CDR3aa: CASSLAWGTGVIDTQYF
j_gene: TRBJ1-2; d_gene: -; v_gene: TRBV4-1; abundance: few; CDR3nt: TGCGCCAGCAGCCACCACGGACAGCCCGACGGCGGGGGCTACACCTTC; CDR3aa: CASSHHGQPDGGGYTF
j_gene: TRBJ2-5; d_gene: TRBD2; v_gene: TRBV2; abundance: few; CDR3nt: TGTGCCAGCAGTGTCCGAGCGGGAGAATTGGAGACCCAGTACTTC; CDR3aa: CASSVRAGELETQYF
j_gene: TRBJ1-2; d_gene: -; v_gene: TRBV5-6; abundance: -; CDR3nt: TGTGCCAGCAGCTTGGTGAGGGAACACTATGGCTACACCTTC; CDR3aa: CASSLVREHYGYTF
j_gene: TRBJ2-1; d_gene: -; v_gene: TRBV10-1; abundance: -; CDR3nt: TGCGCCAGCATTGGACCAAGAGGTATGTGGGAGGATGAGCAGTTCTTC; CDR3aa: CASIGPRGMWEDEQFF
j_gene: TRBJ2-2; d_gene: -; v_gene: TRBV7-9; abundance: -; CDR3nt: TGTGCCAGCAGCACGACGGCCATACTAAACACCGGGGAGCTGTTTTTT; CDR3aa: CASSTTAILNTGELFF
j_gene: TRBJ1-2; d_gene: TRBD1; v_gene: TRBV28; abundance: -; CDR3nt: TGTGCCAGCAGTTCCAGGGGGACAGGCCCCTATGGCTACACCTTC; CDR3aa: CASSSRGTGPYGYTF
j_gene: TRBJ2-1; d_gene: -; v_gene: TRBV21-1; abundance: few; CDR3nt: TGTGCCAACGGGACAGGGGGTGGCTACAATGAGCAGTTCTTC; CDR3aa: CANGTGGGYNEQFF
j_gene: TRBJ2-1; d_gene: -; v_gene: TRBV7-2; abundance: many; CDR3nt: TGTGCCAGCAGCTTAGAGGGCGGGAATGAGCAGTTCTTC; CDR3aa: CASSLEGGNEQFF
j_gene: TRBJ2-1; d_gene: -; v_gene: TRBV29-1; abundance: -; CDR3nt: TGCAGCGTTGCTGTCGGGAATGAGCAGTTCTTC; CDR3aa: CSVAVGNEQFF
j_gene: TRBJ1-2; d_gene: -; v_gene: TRBV29-1; abundance: -; CDR3nt: TGCAGCGTTGAAGCGGGGTCCTGGTCTGGCTACACCTTC; CDR3aa: CSVEAGSWSGYTF
j_gene: TRBJ2-5; d_gene: -; v_gene: TRBV11-2; abundance: few; CDR3nt: TGTGCCAGCACCCAGGCAGTTCAAGAGACCCAGTACTTC; CDR3aa: CASTQAVQETQYF
j_gene: TRBJ2-4; d_gene: -; v_gene: TRBV12-3/TRBV12-4; abundance: few; CDR3nt: TGTGCCAGCGGTACAGCTATCGCCAAAAACATTCAGTACTTC; CDR3aa: CASGTAIAKNIQYF
j_gene: TRBJ2-7; d_gene: TRBD1; v_gene: TRBV27; abundance: -; CDR3nt: TGTGCCAGCAGATCCTTGGGGACAGGGGGCTACGAGCAGTACTTC; CDR3aa: CASRSLGTGGYEQYF
j_gene: TRBJ2-3; d_gene: TRBD2; v_gene: TRBV6-5; abundance: few; CDR3nt: TGTGCCAGCAGTTACCGCGGACTAGCGGCCAACACAGATACGCAGTATTTT; CDR3aa: CASSYRGLAANTDTQYF
j_gene: TRBJ2-7; d_gene: -; v_gene: TRBV28; abundance: -; CDR3nt: TGTGCCAGCAGTTGGAGGACCTCCTACGAGCAGTACTTC; CDR3aa: CASSWRTSYEQYF
j_gene: TRBJ2-7; d_gene: TRBD2; v_gene: TRBV20-1; abundance: -; CDR3nt: TGCAGTGCGCATCTAGCGGGAGGGCGAAACTCCTACGAGCAGTACTTC; CDR3aa: CSAHLAGGRNSYEQYF
j_gene: TRBJ2-5; d_gene: -; v_gene: TRBV20-1; abundance: -; CDR3nt: TGCAGTGCGAGACAGGTGGAGACCCAGTACTTC; CDR3aa: CSARQVETQYF
j_gene: TRBJ2-7; d_gene: -; v_gene: TRBV19; abundance: few; CDR3nt: TGTGCCGCCGGAACCTACGAGCAGTACTTC; CDR3aa: CAAGTYEQYF